Listed here are 12 T cell receptor beta chains from one sample, sequenced in a study of blood T cell repertoires in COVID-19. Generated by immunoSEQ multiplex PCR, the TCRdb table keeps only in-frame clones and is missing some. This table holds fewer than 300,000 clones, 75% to 95% found once. The sample consisted of PBMCs or T cells enriched from blood (not recorded which). The receptors here all came from a woman under 40 who had recovered from COVID-19.

The chain has TRBV7-3 and TRBJ1-5; weak D call: TRBD1 (6 bases). The CDR3 has 15 residues. The V end was cut by 5 bases, the J end by 1 base, with 12 bases between. Germline-derived CDR1 and CDR2 are SGHTA and FQGTGA. DNA for the CDR3: TGTGCCAGCAGCCCAGGGGTCTGGAGCAATCAGCCCCAGCATTTT. Its translation: CASSPGVWSNQPQHF.

The count of this clone is one. This rearrangement joins TRBV28 to TRBJ1-1; 10 positions agree with TRBD1. The germline V gene encodes CDR1 MDHEN and CDR2 SYDVKM. The CDR3 covers 15 residues. The V segment lost 6 bases and the J segment 5 bases; nucleotides outside the gene matches: 9. The CDR3 here is CASSLSGTGATEAFF. The CDR3 DNA is TGTGCCAGCAGCCTCTCCGGGACAGGGGCAACTGAAGCTTTCTTT. Using reference TRBV28 and TRBJ1-1 for the parts outside the CDR3, the full variable domain is DVKVTQSSRYLVKRTGEKVFLECVQDMDHENMFWYRQDPGLGLRLIYFSYDVKMKEKGDIPEGYSVSREKKERFSLILESASTNQTSMYLCASSLSGTGATEAFFGQGTRLTVV.

This rearrangement joins TRBV30 to TRBJ1-1; the D gene is possibly TRBD1 (6 bases). Trimming took 3 bases from V and 1 from J, leaving 9 bases between them. Germline V gene sequence: CDR1 GTSNPN, CDR2 SVGIG (reference sequence). The CDR3 consists of 13 residues. CDR3 nucleotide sequence: TGTGCCTGGAGGGCCAGGGGGAACACTGAAGCTTTCTTT. Encoded protein: CAWRARGNTEAFF. Full variable domain (missing parts from reference TRBV30 and TRBJ1-1): SQTIHQWPATLVQPVGSPLSLECTVEGTSNPNLYWYRQAAGRGLQLLFYSVGIGQISSEVPQNLSASRPQDRQFILSSKKLLLSDSGFYLCAWRARGNTEAFFGQGTRLTVV.

This chain uses TRBV28 with TRBJ1-5, with D possibly being TRBD1 (5 bases). Trimming removed 6 bases at V and 0 bases at J, with 18 bases between. CDR3 length: 17 amino acids. Germline CDR1 MDHEN, CDR2 SYDVKM. The CDR3 reads CASRSFFWGDSNQPQHF. CDR3 DNA: TGTGCCAGCAGGTCATTTTTCTGGGGGGATAGCAATCAGCCCCAGCATTTT.

This chain connects TRBV28 to TRBJ2-1, with 9 bases fitting TRBD1. The V and J ends lost 6 bases and 1 base, in that order; junction bases with no gene match: 10. In germline, CDR1 is MDHEN, CDR2 SYDVKM. This CDR3 is built from 17 residues. The CDR3 region is CASRQLTGGRSYNEQFF. CDR3 DNA sequence: TGTGCCAGCAGACAATTGACAGGGGGTAGGTCCTACAATGAGCAGTTCTTC.

The chain employs TRBV4-3 and TRBJ1-1; the D gene is possibly TRBD1 (5 bases). Trimming pared 0 bases from V and 11 bases from J, leaving 13 bases between. CDR1 and CDR2 from the germline V gene are LGHNA and YSLEER. This CDR3 spans 13 amino acids. The CDR3 reads CASSQDRQGRAFF. The DNA for the CDR3 is TGCGCCAGCAGCCAAGATCGTCAGGGTAGGGCTTTCTTT.

The chain carries TRBV7-9 and TRBJ1-2, with 8 bases that match TRBD1. Germline V lookup: CDR1 SEHNR, CDR2 FQNEAQ (reference sequence). After removal of 1 base from V and 7 bases from J, the junction contained 2 bases not matched to a gene. The CDR3 is 13 amino acids. CDR3 protein: CASSLGDRGGYTF. CDR3 coding DNA: TGTGCCAGCAGCTTAGGTGACAGGGGTGGCTACACCTTC.

CDR3 residues: CASTTPHRGVYGYTF. The CDR3 region has the DNA TGTGCCAGCACCACACCCCATAGGGGCGTCTATGGCTACACCTTC. The chain links TRBV28 to TRBJ1-2; tentatively, D is TRBD1 (5 bases). The CDR3 consists of 15 residues. The V and J ends lost 7 bases and 4 bases respectively, with 19 bases between them. Germline lookup yields CDR1 MDHEN and CDR2 SYDVKM.

The genes are TRBV20-1 and TRBJ2-1; D may be TRBD1 (5 bases). V shed 3 bases and J shed 5 bases, with 20 bases lying between them. The CDR3 consists of 16 residues. CDR1 is DFQATT, CDR2 SNEGSKA, per germline (reference sequence). CDR3 loop: CSASGPPGRGHNEQFF. In DNA form, the CDR3 reads TGCAGTGCTAGTGGGCCTCCTGGTAGGGGCCACAATGAGCAGTTCTTC.

The chain uses TRBV25-1 and TRBJ1-6, with a tentative D call TRBD1 (5 bases). Per the germline V gene, CDR1 is MGHDK and CDR2 is SYGVNS. This CDR3 contains 13 residues. V lost 10 bases and J lost 7, with 14 bases in between. As DNA, the CDR3 is TGTGCCACCCAGGGTTTGGGAAATTCACCCCTCCACTTT. It translates to CATQGLGNSPLHF.

This clone appeared once. The chain couples TRBV28 to TRBJ2-1; TRBD2 aligns across 10 bases. Germline V gene lookup returns CDR1 MDHEN and CDR2 SYDVKM. J lost 0 bases, V lost 3 bases, and 8 bases had no gene match. The CDR3 is 18 amino acids. The CDR3 bases are TGTGCCAGCAGTTTTGGGACTAGCGTTTTACGCTCCTACAATGAGCAGTTCTTC. Encoded protein: CASSFGTSVLRSYNEQFF.

The chain has TRBV5-1 and TRBJ1-1; D unclear. From germline, CDR1 is SGHRS and CDR2 YFSETQ. The CDR3 is 13 residues long. V lost 4 bases and J lost 3, with 10 bases in between. The CDR3 spells CASSPLRDTEAFF. Here the CDR3 DNA reads TGCGCCAGCAGCCCCCTGCGGGACACTGAAGCTTTCTTT.